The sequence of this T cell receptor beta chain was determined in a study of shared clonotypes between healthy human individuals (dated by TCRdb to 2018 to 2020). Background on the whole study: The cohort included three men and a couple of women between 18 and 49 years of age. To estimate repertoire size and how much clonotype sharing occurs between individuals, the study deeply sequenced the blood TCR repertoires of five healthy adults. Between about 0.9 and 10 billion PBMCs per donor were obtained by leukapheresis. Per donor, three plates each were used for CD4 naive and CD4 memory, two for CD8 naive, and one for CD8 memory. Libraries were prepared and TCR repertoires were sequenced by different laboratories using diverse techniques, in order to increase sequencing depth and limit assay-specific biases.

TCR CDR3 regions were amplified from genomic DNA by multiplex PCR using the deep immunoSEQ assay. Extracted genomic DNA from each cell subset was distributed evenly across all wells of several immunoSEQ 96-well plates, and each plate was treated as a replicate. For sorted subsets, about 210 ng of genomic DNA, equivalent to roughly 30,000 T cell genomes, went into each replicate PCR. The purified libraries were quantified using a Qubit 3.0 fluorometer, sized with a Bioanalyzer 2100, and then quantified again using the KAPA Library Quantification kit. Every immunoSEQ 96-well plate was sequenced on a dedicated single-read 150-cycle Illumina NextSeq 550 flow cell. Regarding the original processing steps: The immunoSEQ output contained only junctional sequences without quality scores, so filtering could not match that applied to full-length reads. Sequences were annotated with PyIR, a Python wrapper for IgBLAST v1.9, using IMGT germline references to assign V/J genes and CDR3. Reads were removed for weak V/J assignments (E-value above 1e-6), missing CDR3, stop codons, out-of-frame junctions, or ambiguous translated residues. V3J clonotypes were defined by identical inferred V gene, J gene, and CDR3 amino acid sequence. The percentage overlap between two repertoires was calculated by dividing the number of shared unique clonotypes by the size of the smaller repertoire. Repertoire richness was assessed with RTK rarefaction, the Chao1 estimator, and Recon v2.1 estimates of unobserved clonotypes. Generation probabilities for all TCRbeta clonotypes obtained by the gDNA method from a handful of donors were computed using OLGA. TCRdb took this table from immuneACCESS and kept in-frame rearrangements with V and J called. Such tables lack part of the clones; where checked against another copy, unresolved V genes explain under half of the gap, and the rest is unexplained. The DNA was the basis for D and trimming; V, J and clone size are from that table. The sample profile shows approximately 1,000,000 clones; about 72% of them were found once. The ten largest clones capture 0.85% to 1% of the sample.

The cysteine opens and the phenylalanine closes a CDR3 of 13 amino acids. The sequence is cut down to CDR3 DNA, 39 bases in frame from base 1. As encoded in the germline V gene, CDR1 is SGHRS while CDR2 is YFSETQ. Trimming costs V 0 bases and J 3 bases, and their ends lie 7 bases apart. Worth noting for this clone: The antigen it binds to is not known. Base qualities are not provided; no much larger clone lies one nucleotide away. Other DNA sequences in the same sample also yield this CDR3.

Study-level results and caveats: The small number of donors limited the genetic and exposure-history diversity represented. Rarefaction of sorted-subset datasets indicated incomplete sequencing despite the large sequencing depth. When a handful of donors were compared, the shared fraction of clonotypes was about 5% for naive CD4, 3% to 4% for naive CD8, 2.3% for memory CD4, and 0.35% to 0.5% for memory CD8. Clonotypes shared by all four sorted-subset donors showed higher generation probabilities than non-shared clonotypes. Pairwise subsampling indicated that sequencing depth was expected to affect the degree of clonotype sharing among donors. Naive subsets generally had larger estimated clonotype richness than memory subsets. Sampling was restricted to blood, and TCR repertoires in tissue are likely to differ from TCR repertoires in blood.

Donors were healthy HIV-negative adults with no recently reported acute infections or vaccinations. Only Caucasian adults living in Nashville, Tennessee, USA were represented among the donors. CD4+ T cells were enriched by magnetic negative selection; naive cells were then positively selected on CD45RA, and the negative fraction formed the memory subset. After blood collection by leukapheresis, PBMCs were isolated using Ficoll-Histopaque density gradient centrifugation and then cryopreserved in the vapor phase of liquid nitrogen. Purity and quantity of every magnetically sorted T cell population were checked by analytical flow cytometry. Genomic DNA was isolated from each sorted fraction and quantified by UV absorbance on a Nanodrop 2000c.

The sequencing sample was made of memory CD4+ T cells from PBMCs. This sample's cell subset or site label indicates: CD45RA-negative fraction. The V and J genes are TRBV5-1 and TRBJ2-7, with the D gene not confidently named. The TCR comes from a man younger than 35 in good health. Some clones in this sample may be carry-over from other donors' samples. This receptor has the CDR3 CASSLVGGYEQYF. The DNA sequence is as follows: TGCGCCAGCAGCTTGGTGGGTGGCTACGAGCAGTACTTC.